These T cell receptor beta chains were read from a single sample in a study of cytomegalovirus exposure and HLA in healthy donors. Only in-frame clones appear in the TCRdb table, and some are missing; sequencing was by immunoSEQ multiplex PCR. The sample table includes 95,000 to 150,000 clones. The sequencing input was PBMCs. These receptor sequences come from a man between 18 and 29 years old in good health and CMV-seronegative. Each CDR3 is given without its conserved first and last residue. Fields, in order: J gene, V gene, CDR3 protein.

J gene: TRBJ1-1
V gene: TRBV10-3
CDR3 protein: AISDPGLMNTEAF

J gene: TRBJ1-5
V gene: TRBV5-4
CDR3 protein: AGSFESRGPQH

J gene: TRBJ1-1
V gene: TRBV7-9
CDR3 protein: ATMTGVGNTEAF

J gene: TRBJ2-5
V gene: TRBV4-2
CDR3 protein: ASSQEPGGRETQY

J gene: TRBJ1-5
V gene: TRBV19
CDR3 protein: ASSMDRGNNQPQH

J gene: TRBJ2-7
V gene: TRBV19
CDR3 protein: ASSPTGGSYEQY

J gene: TRBJ1-6
V gene: TRBV30
CDR3 protein: APLTHATGGPPLH

J gene: TRBJ1-5
V gene: TRBV2
CDR3 protein: ASSVSTGNQPQH

J gene: TRBJ1-2
V gene: TRBV7-9
CDR3 protein: ASSQTVKNYGYT

J gene: TRBJ2-3
V gene: TRBV7-2
CDR3 protein: ASSLDIYTDTQY

J gene: TRBJ2-1
V gene: TRBV19
CDR3 protein: ASSRRVDEQF

J gene: TRBJ2-2
V gene: TRBV27
CDR3 protein: ASSLSDTGELF

J gene: TRBJ1-1
V gene: TRBV5-1
CDR3 protein: ASSLAGTGAPNTEAF

J gene: TRBJ2-7
V gene: TRBV27
CDR3 protein: ASSPQGPYEQY

J gene: TRBJ2-1
V gene: TRBV7-9
CDR3 protein: ASSHLRTGYNEQF

J gene: NA
V gene: TRBV11-2
CDR3 protein: ASSRTDGRDYEQY

J gene: TRBJ2-1
V gene: TRBV19
CDR3 protein: ASSMEVGPYNEQF

J gene: TRBJ2-4
V gene: TRBV7-6
CDR3 protein: ASSLGRGNIQY

J gene: TRBJ1-2
V gene: TRBV4-1
CDR3 protein: ASSQPGGNYGYT

J gene: TRBJ2-1
V gene: TRBV10-3
CDR3 protein: AISLQGAYEQF

J gene: TRBJ2-1
V gene: TRBV5-1
CDR3 protein: ASSLTSGGAFEQF

J gene: TRBJ2-2
V gene: TRBV5-4
CDR3 protein: ASSLDPSTGELF

J gene: TRBJ1-5
V gene: TRBV6-1
CDR3 protein: ASSEAPGGPQPQH

J gene: NA
V gene: TRBV5-1
CDR3 protein: ASRFRGVSYEQY

J gene: TRBJ2-7
V gene: TRBV7-8
CDR3 protein: ASSLFGVYEQY

J gene: TRBJ2-2
V gene: TRBV6-5
CDR3 protein: ASRRPTAGELF

J gene: TRBJ2-2
V gene: TRBV6-6
CDR3 protein: ASHFSGGANTGELF

J gene: TRBJ1-2
V gene: TRBV28
CDR3 protein: ASSLKDRVGYGYT

J gene: TRBJ1-2
V gene: TRBV28
CDR3 protein: ASSLGLNYGYT

J gene: TRBJ1-2
V gene: TRBV19
CDR3 protein: ASSIEGRANYGYT

J gene: TRBJ2-3
V gene: TRBV2
CDR3 protein: ASRRTGTDTQY

J gene: TRBJ1-4
V gene: TRBV6-5
CDR3 protein: ASSYSRGRNEKLF

J gene: TRBJ1-1
V gene: TRBV30
CDR3 protein: AWSGGGKAF

J gene: TRBJ2-7
V gene: TRBV25-1
CDR3 protein: ASSRGVGEQY

J gene: TRBJ2-1
V gene: TRBV5-6
CDR3 protein: ASSLIANPSGRKSEQF

J gene: TRBJ1-5
V gene: TRBV7-5
CDR3 protein: ARSLADGPEQRPQH

J gene: TRBJ2-7
V gene: TRBV6-5
CDR3 protein: ASRGTGRGNEQY

J gene: TRBJ1-1
V gene: TRBV5-4
CDR3 protein: ASSPSRVSNTEAF

J gene: TRBJ2-1
V gene: TRBV7-3
CDR3 protein: ASSLISGGRYEQF

J gene: TRBJ1-5
V gene: TRBV6-1
CDR3 protein: ASSEVEAGGDGNQPQH

J gene: TRBJ2-2
V gene: TRBV5-6
CDR3 protein: ASSPWEAESTGELF

J gene: TRBJ1-4
V gene: TRBV9
CDR3 protein: ASSLSHATNEKLF

J gene: TRBJ2-7
V gene: TRBV19
CDR3 protein: VSTSVTYEQY

J gene: TRBJ2-3
V gene: TRBV1
CDR3 protein: TSSQGGREVYTQY

J gene: TRBJ2-1
V gene: TRBV5-4
CDR3 protein: ASRLAGGRVEQF

J gene: TRBJ2-7
V gene: TRBV27
CDR3 protein: ASSRGMASGSYEQY